This T cell receptor beta chain derives from a study of blood T cell repertoires in COVID-19. About the research overall: Acute and convalescent COVID-19 samples came from the United States, Italy and Spain. T cells, B-cell-depleted T cells, or PBMCs supplied cDNA or gDNA.

The CDR3 runs to 16 residues. V was cut by 10 bases and J by 1 base, with 20 bases left in between. Germline lookup yields CDR1 LNHDA and CDR2 SQIVND (reference sequence). This clone was counted once. Under the authors' procedure: Reference gene primers were amplified, and this amplification served to estimate nucleated cell counts. The method was immunoSEQ multiplex PCR; TCRdb's version includes in-frame clones alone and lacks a portion of them. For V, J and clone size, that table is used; D and trimming come from the DNA. The sample gives a few hundred thousand clones, just over 85% of which show up once; over 2% is in the top ten.

The genes are TRBV19 and TRBJ1-5; D might be TRBD1 (5 bases). Sequenced sample: peripheral blood. This clonotype was sampled from a man aged 25-45 years who had recovered from COVID-19. As DNA, the CDR3 is TGTGCCACCACGCGGGGGGTAGGGTACAGCAATCAGCCCCAGCATTTT. This translates into CATTRGVGYSNQPQHF.